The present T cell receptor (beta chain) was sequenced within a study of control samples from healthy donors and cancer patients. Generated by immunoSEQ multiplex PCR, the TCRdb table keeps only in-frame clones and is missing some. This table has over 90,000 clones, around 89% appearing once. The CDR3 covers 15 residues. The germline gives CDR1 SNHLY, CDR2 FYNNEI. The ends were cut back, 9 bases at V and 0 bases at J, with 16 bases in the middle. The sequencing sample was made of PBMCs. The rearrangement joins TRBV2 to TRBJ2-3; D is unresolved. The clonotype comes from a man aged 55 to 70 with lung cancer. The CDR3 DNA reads TGTGCCAGATCGGATGGGCGGAAAAGCACAGATACGCAGTATTTT. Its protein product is CARSDGRKSTDTQYF.